This T cell receptor beta chain was sequenced in a study of tumor-infiltrating lymphocytes in primary liver carcinoma. Study results and caveats: About 7.5-25% of top clones, no more, were shared by all five regions.

On this clonotype: Antigen specificity is unknown. This sequence may be a read error, since a much larger clone differs from it by one base.

The CDR3 runs 15 residues. V was shortened by 4 bases and J by 4 bases, with 14 bases between the two germline ends. Germline V CDR1 and CDR2: SGHVS, FQNEAQ. RNA and DNA were co-extracted from roughly 20-30 mg of unsorted bulk tissue. Patients' primary liver carcinoma was surgically resected. Sampling was performed at five separate regions of each tumor. Making TCR beta cDNA involved approximately 0.5 ug total RNA and a constant-region primer. Slightly modified ARM-PCR served as the procedure for the TCR beta libraries. These libraries came from three rounds of nested multiplex PCR. Two initial PCR rounds of about 10 cycles each paired TRBV1-TRBV30 forward primers with a C-beta reverse primer. TCRdb itself ran the multiplex PCR reads through MiXCR, one entry per CDR3 protein. There are 100,000 or so distinct CDR3 sequences in the sample; around two thirds occur only once, and roughly 12% lies in the top ten.

Sample: liver tumor tissue from sampling region 2. Subset denoted: tumor region T2, inferior pole. The chain couples TRBV7-8 to TRBJ1-3; TRBD1 might be the D (5 bases). The source of this sequence is a woman aged 55-69 years with primary liver carcinoma and hepatitis B virus infection. CDR3 sequence: CASSSTTRQGNTIYF. The CDR3 coding sequence is TGTGCCAGCAGCTCCACCACAAGACAGGGAAACACCATATATTTT. The full variable domain, completed using reference TRBV7-8 and TRBJ1-3, is GAGVSQSPRYKVAKRGQDVALRCDPISGHVSLFWYQQALGQGPEFLTYFQNEAQLDKSGLPSDRFFAERPEGSVSTLKIQRTQQEDSAVYLCASSSTTRQGNTIYFGEGSWLTVV.